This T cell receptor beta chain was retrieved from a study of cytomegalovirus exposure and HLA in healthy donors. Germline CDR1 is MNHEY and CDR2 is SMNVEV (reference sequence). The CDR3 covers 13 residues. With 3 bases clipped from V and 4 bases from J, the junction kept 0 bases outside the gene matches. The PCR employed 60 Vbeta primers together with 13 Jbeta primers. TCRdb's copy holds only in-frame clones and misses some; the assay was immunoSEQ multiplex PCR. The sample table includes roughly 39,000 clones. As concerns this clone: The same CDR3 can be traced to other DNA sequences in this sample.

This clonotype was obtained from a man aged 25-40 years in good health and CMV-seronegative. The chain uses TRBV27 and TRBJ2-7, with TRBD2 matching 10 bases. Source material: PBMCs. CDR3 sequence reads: CASSLGLAYEQYF. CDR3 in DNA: TGTGCCAGCAGTTTGGGACTAGCGTACGAGCAGTACTTC.